This is a list of T cell receptor beta chains from one sample in a study of blood T cell repertoires in COVID-19. Assay used: immunoSEQ multiplex PCR; TCRdb lists only in-frame clones, some missing. The data show 150,000 to 200,000 clones, 80% to 90% seen once. Sequenced material: PBMCs or T cells enriched from blood (not recorded which). Source of these receptors: a man aged 50 to 59 who had recovered from COVID-19. CDR3s include the opening cysteine and the closing phenylalanine or tryptophan. The D gene is left open where the match is weak. Clone size, where shown, is once, few, many, or a class for clones that have expanded.

V	size	J	D	CDR3	DNA
TRBV6-1	-	TRBJ2-4	-	CASRVSRDIPGNIQYF	TGTGCCAGCCGTGTAAGCCGGGACATTCCCGGAAACATTCAGTACTTC
TRBV21-1	-	TRBJ2-1	-	CASSKGSRGPSYNEQFF	TGTGCCAGCAGCAAAGGATCGCGGGGCCCTTCCTACAATGAGCAGTTCTTC
TRBV28	-	TRBJ1-6	-	CASSPPRGGALTNSPLHF	TGTGCCAGCAGTCCACCCCGGGGAGGAGCCCTAACTAATTCACCCCTCCACTTT
TRBV6-4	-	TRBJ1-6	TRBD1	CASRTGGNSPLHF	TGTGCCAGCAGGACAGGGGGAAATTCACCCCTCCACTTT
TRBV23-1	once	TRBJ1-2	TRBD1	CASNLQGAEGYTF	TGCGCCAGCAACCTACAGGGGGCTGAAGGCTACACCTTC
TRBV4-1	once	TRBJ2-7	-	CASSQEQGRYEQYF	TGCGCCAGCAGCCAGGAACAGGGGAGGTACGAGCAGTACTTC
TRBV9	once	TRBJ2-7	-	CASSVGQGGAYEQYF	TGTGCCAGCAGCGTAGGGCAGGGAGGCGCCTACGAGCAGTACTTC
TRBV7-8	-	TRBJ1-2	-	CASSQGYGYTF	TGTGCCAGCAGCCAGGGGTATGGCTACACCTTC
TRBV24-1	-	TRBJ2-5	-	CATSDFGLETQYF	TGTGCCACCAGTGATTTCGGTTTAGAGACCCAGTACTTC
TRBV9	-	TRBJ2-1	TRBD2	CASSATGTSGGEAYNEQFF	TGTGCCAGCAGCGCAACCGGGACTAGCGGGGGGGAGGCCTACAATGAGCAGTTCTTC
TRBV30	-	TRBJ2-7	-	CAWNLGQGGHEQYF	TGTGCCTGGAACCTGGGGCAGGGAGGCCACGAGCAGTACTTC
TRBV29-1	-	TRBJ2-1	-	CSVEVIRNEQFF	TGCAGCGTTGAAGTTATCCGGAATGAGCAGTTCTTC